One sample yielded the 19 T cell receptor beta chains listed below, sequenced in a study of blood T cell repertoires in COVID-19. This table comes from immunoSEQ multiplex PCR, and its TCRdb copy is limited to in-frame clones, with some not included. The repertoire holds 190,000 or so clones, with roughly four fifths as singletons. The source material was PBMCs or T cells enriched from blood (not recorded which). The receptors stem from a man aged 35 to 55 who had recovered from COVID-19.

V is TRBV5-1 and J is TRBJ1-2, with D uncertain. This CDR3 region has 12 residues. The V gene's germline CDR1 is SGHRS and CDR2 YFSETQ. V lost 3 bases, J lost 8 bases, and 11 bases lay in between. DNA for the CDR3: TGCGCCAGCAGCTATTCTTTCGAGGGCTACACCTTC. It specifies CASSYSFEGYTF.

J is TRBJ2-2 and V is TRBV7-6; D is unresolved. The germline CDR1 and CDR2 sequences are SGHVS and FNYEAQ. V lost 1 base and J lost 4, with 4 bases in between. CDR3 length: 13 residues. CDR3 amino acids: CASSLVSTGELFF. CDR3 in DNA: TGTGCCAGCAGCTTAGTGAGCACCGGGGAGCTGTTTTTT. Combining the CDR3 with reference TRBV7-6 and TRBJ2-2 gives the whole variable domain GAGVSQSPRYKVTKRGQDVALRCDPISGHVSLYWYRQALGQGPEFLTYFNYEAQQDKSGLPNDRFSAERPEGSISTLTIQRTEQRDSAMYRCASSLVSTGELFFGEGSRLTVL.

The chain combines TRBV2 with TRBJ2-5, with TRBD1 matching 10 bases. The germline V gene encodes CDR1 SNHLY and CDR2 FYNNEI. V was clipped by 4 bases and J by 5 bases; unmatched bases: 4. The CDR3 contains 14 residues. The CDR3 DNA sequence: TGTGCCAGCAGTGGACAGGGGGCATTTGAGACCCAGTACTTC. This encodes CASSGQGAFETQYF.

The V gene is TRBV10-1, the J gene TRBJ1-1, with 7 bases aligning to TRBD1. V shed 7 bases, J shed 0 bases, and the junction held 2 bases outside the gene matches. CDR3 length: 13 residues. Germline V gene data show CDR1 as WNHNN and CDR2 as SYGVQD (reference sequence). The CDR3 here is CASKQGMNTEAFF. DNA for the CDR3: TGCGCCAGCAAACAGGGGATGAACACTGAAGCTTTCTTT.

CDR3 sequence (DNA): TGTGCCTCGAATTCCGCCGGGACTCAGAACACCGGGGAGCTGTTTTTT. This translates into CASNSAGTQNTGELFF. V and J are TRBV24-1 and TRBJ2-2, with TRBD2 as a possible D gene (6 bases). Between the trimmed V and J ends, which lost 12 bases and 1 base, there was a span of 20 bases. Germline-derived CDR1 and CDR2 are KGHDR and SFDVKD. The CDR3 contains 16 residues.

V and J are TRBV19 and TRBJ2-1; no definite D call. The V end lost 9 bases, the J end lost 9 bases, and 21 bases lay between the germline ends. Germline V gene sequence: CDR1 LNHDA, CDR2 SQIVND (reference sequence). The CDR3 is 14 amino acids. The CDR3 nucleotides are TGTGCCAGCGTTCCCGAGGCGGAAAGTAGTGAGCAGTTCTTC. Translation: CASVPEAESSEQFF.

This clone was counted only a few times. The chain links TRBV19 to TRBJ2-1; D unresolved. The CDR3 loop spans 14 amino acids. With 4 bases removed from V and 0 bases from J, the gap between germline ends came to 7 bases. The germline V gene encodes CDR1 LNHDA and CDR2 SQIVND (reference sequence). The CDR3 bases are TGTGCCAGTAGTAGGGCAGACTCCTACAATGAGCAGTTCTTC. Protein: CASSRADSYNEQFF.

The V call is TRBV19, the J call TRBJ2-5; D is perhaps TRBD1 (5 bases). Trimming cost V 5 bases and J 9 bases, with 13 bases left between them. This CDR3 contains 12 residues. The germline V gene encodes CDR1 LNHDA and CDR2 SQIVND (reference sequence). The CDR3 is CASSAGSYAQYF. CDR3 coding DNA: TGTGCCAGTAGTGCAGGGTCGTATGCCCAGTACTTC.

This sequence joins TRBV27 and TRBJ1-2, with 10 bases that match TRBD1. The trim removed 3 bases at V and 5 bases at J, leaving 6 bases unmatched. The CDR3 contains 15 residues. The V gene's germline CDR1 is MNHEY and CDR2 SMNVEV (reference sequence). DNA of the CDR3: TGTGCCAGCAGTTTGCCCGGACAGGGGGGATATGGCTACACCTTC. Encoded protein: CASSLPGQGGYGYTF.

The rearrangement joins TRBV18 to TRBJ1-1; no clear D. The CDR3 length is 16 residues. In germline, CDR1 is KGHSH, CDR2 LQKENI. The ends were cut back, 3 bases at V and 1 base at J, with 15 bases in the middle. CDR3 loop: CASSPFQEGGNTEAFF. For the CDR3, the DNA is TGTGCCAGCTCACCTTTCCAAGAGGGAGGGAACACTGAAGCTTTCTTT.

This chain connects TRBV15 to TRBJ2-3; possible D gene TRBD1, 5 bases. This CDR3 is 15 amino acids long. Germline CDR1 LNHNV, CDR2 YYDKDF (reference sequence). The germline V and J ends were trimmed by 0 bases and 4 bases, with 11 bases remaining between them. CDR3 residues: CATSRDGARADTQYF. CDR3 nucleotide sequence: TGTGCCACCAGCAGAGATGGGGCCAGAGCAGATACGCAGTATTTT.

This chain uses TRBV5-1 with TRBJ2-7; no reliable D call. Trimming cost V 1 base and J 6 bases, with 17 bases left between them. Germline V lookup: CDR1 SGHRS, CDR2 YFSETQ. The CDR3 is made up of 15 amino acids. The CDR3 DNA is TGCGCCAGCAGCTTGACAGTTGCCTTTGCTGGCGAGCAGTACTTC. Its translation: CASSLTVAFAGEQYF.

The chain links TRBV9 to TRBJ1-5; 9 bases line up with TRBD1. The CDR3 has 14 amino acids. Germline-derived CDR1 and CDR2 are SGDLS and YYNGEE. The V gene end was trimmed by 2 bases and the J gene end by 7 bases; junction bases not matched to a gene: 4. The CDR3 region is CASSVGQGRQPQHF. CDR3 in DNA: TGTGCCAGCAGCGTGGGACAGGGCAGACAGCCCCAGCATTTT.

The chain is built from TRBV24-1 and TRBJ1-2; no clear D gene. There are 14 residues in the CDR3. Germline V lookup: CDR1 KGHDR, CDR2 SFDVKD. V gave up 2 bases and J gave up 5 bases, with 11 bases separating them. CDR3 sequence (DNA): TGTGCCACCAGTGATTCAACTAAAGGTTATGGCTACACCTTC. Residues: CATSDSTKGYGYTF.

The rearrangement joins TRBV2 to TRBJ2-1; TRBD1 agrees at 9 bases. CDR1 and CDR2 from the germline V gene are SNHLY and FYNNEI. This CDR3 has 13 amino acids. The DNA of the CDR3 is TGTGCTAAAACCGGGACAGGGTACAATGAGCAGTTCTTC. Its protein is CAKTGTGYNEQFF.

This clone has a handful of counts. The chain joins TRBV2 to TRBJ2-1; 12 nucleotides line up with TRBD1. CDR1 is SNHLY, CDR2 FYNNEI, per germline. V was clipped by 6 bases and J by 5 bases; unmatched bases: 5. The CDR3 covers 15 residues. The CDR3 DNA follows: TGTGCCAGCAGGGTGGGACAGGGGGCGAACAATGAGCAGTTCTTC. This translates into CASRVGQGANNEQFF.

The chain joins TRBV5-8 to TRBJ2-5; 10 nucleotides match TRBD2. The length of the CDR3 is 16 residues. In germline, CDR1 is SGHTS, CDR2 YDEGEE. Trimming removed 0 bases from V and 5 bases from J; junction bases left unmatched: 7. The CDR3 sequence is CASSLASGSVSETQYF. The DNA of the CDR3 is TGTGCCAGCAGCTTGGCTAGCGGGAGTGTTTCGGAGACCCAGTACTTC.

CDR3 coding DNA: TGTGCCAGCAGTGATACAGGGTCGGTCGAGCAGTACTTC. It translates to CASSDTGSVEQYF. The rearrangement uses TRBV2 and TRBJ2-7, with a tentative D call TRBD1 (6 bases). Per germline, CDR1 SNHLY and CDR2 FYNNEI. CDR3 length equals 13 residues. The ends were cut back, 3 bases at V and 6 bases at J, with 12 bases in the middle.

V usage is TRBV30 and J usage is TRBJ1-2; TRBD1 is a possible D gene (5 bases). V was clipped by 3 bases and J by 4 bases, with 15 bases between them. Germline V gene lookup returns CDR1 GTSNPN and CDR2 SVGIG (reference sequence). The length of the CDR3 is 14 residues. CDR3 sequence: CAWRITGSLYGYTF. CDR3 in DNA: TGTGCCTGGAGAATTACAGGAAGCCTCTATGGCTACACCTTC. The entire variable domain, with the rest obtained from reference TRBV30 and TRBJ1-2, is as follows: SQTIHQWPATLVQPVGSPLSLECTVEGTSNPNLYWYRQAAGRGLQLLFYSVGIGQISSEVPQNLSASRPQDRQFILSSKKLLLSDSGFYLCAWRITGSLYGYTFGSGTRLTVV.